The clone carrying this T cell receptor beta chain was recorded a few times. What it binds is not known. These data are taken from a study of regulatory T cells in long-lasting Graves disease. The authors built TCR beta libraries using iRepertoire HTBI primers and Arm-PCR of CDR3 regions. In TCRdb, the multiplex PCR reads were re-called with MiXCR into one record per CDR3 protein. The sample records 700,000 or so distinct CDR3 sequences, about 32% being singletons. The time point is: persistent/refractory GD, antithyroid drugs over 5 years with positive TRAb. PBMC RNA served as the TCR library source. Broader study findings: Limited sample numbers may have lowered accuracy. Persistent patients had more shared public clonotypes (2,741) than new patients (approximately 920).

The receptor comes from a female donor with Graves disease. Sequences were derived from peripheral blood mononuclear cells (PBMCs), sampled when the disease was refractory, from a patient treated with antithyroid drugs.

This CDR3 reads CASSLDFNSPLHF. CDR3 nucleotide sequence: TGCGCCAGCAGCTTGGACTTTAATTCACCCCTCCACTTT. The chain has TRBV5-1 and TRBJ1-6, with no clear D. With 0 bases removed from V and 6 bases from J, the gap between germline ends came to 4 bases. CDR1 SGHRS and CDR2 YFSETQ come from the germline V gene. The CDR3 extends over 13 amino acids.